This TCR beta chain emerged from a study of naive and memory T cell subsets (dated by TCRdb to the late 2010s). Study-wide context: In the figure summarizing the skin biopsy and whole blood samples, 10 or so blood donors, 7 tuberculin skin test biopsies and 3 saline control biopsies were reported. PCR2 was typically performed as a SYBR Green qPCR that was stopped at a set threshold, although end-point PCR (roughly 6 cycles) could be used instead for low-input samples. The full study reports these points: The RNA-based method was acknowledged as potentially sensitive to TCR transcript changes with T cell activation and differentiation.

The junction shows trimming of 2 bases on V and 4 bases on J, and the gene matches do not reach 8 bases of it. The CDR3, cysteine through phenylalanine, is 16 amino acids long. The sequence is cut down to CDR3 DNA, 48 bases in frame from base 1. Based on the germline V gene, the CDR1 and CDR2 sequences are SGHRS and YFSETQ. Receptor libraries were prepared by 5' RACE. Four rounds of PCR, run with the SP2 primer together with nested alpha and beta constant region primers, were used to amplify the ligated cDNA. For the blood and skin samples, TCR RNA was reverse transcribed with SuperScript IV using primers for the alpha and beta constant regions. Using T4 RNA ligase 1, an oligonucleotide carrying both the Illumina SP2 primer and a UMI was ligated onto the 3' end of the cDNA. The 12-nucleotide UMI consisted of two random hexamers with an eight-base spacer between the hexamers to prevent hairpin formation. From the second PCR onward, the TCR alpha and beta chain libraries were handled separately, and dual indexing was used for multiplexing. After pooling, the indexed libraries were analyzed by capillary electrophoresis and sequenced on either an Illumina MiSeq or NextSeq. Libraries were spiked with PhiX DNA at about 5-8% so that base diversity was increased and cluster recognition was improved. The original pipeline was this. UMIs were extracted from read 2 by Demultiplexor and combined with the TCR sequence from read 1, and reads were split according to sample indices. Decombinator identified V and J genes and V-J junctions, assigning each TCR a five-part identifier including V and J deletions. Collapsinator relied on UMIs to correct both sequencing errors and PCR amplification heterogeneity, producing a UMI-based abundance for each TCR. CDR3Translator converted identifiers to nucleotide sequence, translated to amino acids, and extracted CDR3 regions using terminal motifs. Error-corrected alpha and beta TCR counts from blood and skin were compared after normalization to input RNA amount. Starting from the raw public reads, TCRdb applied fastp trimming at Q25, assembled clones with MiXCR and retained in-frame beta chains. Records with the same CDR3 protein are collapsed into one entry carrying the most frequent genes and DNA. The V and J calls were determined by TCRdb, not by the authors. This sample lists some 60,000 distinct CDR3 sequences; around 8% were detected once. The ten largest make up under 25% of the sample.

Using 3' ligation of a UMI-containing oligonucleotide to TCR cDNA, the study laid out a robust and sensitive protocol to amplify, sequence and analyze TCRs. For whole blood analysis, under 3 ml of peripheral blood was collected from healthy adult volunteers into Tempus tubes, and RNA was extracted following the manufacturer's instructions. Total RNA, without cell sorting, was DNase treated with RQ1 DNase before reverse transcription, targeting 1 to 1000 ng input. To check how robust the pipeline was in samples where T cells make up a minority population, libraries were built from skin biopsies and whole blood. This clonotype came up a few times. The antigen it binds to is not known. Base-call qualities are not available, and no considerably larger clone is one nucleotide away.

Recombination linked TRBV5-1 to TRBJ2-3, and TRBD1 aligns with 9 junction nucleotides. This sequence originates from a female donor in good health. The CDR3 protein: CASSLIQGALADTQYF. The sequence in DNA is TGCGCCAGCAGCTTAATACAGGGGGCGCTCGCAGATACGCAGTATTTT.